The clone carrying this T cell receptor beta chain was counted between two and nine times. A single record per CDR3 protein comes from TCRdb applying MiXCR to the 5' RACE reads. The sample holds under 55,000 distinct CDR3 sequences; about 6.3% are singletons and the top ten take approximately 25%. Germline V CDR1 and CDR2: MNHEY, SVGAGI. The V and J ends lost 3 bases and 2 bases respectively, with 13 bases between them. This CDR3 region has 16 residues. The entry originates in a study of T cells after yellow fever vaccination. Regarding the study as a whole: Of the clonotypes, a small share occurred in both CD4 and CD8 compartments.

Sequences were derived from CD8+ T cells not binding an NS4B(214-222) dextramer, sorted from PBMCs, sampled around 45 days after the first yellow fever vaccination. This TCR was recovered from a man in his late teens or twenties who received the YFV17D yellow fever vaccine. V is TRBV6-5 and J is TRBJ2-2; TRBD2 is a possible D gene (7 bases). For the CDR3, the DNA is TGTGCCAGCAGTTATTTACGGGGGGCCAACACCGGGGAGCTGTTTTTT. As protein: CASSYLRGANTGELFF.